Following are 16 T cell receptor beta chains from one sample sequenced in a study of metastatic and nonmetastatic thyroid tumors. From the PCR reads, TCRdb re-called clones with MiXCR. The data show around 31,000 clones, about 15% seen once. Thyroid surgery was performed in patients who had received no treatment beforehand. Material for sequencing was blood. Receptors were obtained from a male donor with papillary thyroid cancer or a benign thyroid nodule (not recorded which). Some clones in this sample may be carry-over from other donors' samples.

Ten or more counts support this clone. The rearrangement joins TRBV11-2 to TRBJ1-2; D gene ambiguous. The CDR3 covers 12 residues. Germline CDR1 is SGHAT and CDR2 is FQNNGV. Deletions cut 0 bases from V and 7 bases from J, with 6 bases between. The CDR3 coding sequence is TGTGCCAGCAGCTTAGAAGTAGGTGGCTACACCTTC. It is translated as CASSLEVGGYTF.

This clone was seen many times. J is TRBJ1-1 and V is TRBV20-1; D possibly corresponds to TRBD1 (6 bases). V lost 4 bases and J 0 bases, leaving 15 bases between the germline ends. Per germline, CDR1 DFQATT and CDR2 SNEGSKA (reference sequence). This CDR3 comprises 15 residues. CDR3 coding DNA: TGCAGTGCTACTAGAACAACAGGGATGAACACTGAAGCTTTCTTT. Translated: CSATRTTGMNTEAFF.

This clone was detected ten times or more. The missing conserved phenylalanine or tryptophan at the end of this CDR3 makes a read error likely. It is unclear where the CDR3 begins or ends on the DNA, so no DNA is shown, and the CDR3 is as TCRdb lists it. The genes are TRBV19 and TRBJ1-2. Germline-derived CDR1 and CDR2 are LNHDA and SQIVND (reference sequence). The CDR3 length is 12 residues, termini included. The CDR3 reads CASSAQSGKLLY.

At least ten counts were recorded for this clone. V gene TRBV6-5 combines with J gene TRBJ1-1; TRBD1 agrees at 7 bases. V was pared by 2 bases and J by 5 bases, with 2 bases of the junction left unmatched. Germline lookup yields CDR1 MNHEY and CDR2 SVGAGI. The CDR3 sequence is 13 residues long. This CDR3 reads CASSYTRGTEAFF. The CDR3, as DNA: TGTGCCAGCAGTTACACCAGGGGGACTGAAGCTTTCTTT.

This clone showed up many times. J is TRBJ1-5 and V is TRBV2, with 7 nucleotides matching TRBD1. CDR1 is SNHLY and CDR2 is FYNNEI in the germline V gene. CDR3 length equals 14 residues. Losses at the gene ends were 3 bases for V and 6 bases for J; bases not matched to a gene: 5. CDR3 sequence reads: CASSDYRGGQPQHF. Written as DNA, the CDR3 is TGTGCCAGCAGTGATTACAGGGGCGGTCAGCCCCAGCATTTT.

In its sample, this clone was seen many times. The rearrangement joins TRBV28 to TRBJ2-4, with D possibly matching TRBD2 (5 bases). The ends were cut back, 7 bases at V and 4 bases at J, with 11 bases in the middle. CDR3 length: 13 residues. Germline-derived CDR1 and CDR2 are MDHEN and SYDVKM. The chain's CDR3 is CASTPGGKNIQYF. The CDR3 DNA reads TGTGCCAGCACCCCCGGCGGGAAAAACATTCAGTACTTC. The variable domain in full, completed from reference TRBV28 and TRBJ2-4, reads DVKVTQSSRYLVKRTGEKVFLECVQDMDHENMFWYRQDPGLGLRLIYFSYDVKMKEKGDIPEGYSVSREKKERFSLILESASTNQTSMYLCASTPGGKNIQYFGAGTRLSVL.

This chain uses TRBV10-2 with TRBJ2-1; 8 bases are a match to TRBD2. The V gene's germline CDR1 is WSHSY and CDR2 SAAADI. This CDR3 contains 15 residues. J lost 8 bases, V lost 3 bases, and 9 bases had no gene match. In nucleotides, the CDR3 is TGCGCCAGCAGTGAAGCGGGAGAGTGGATAGATGAGCAGTTCTTC. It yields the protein CASSEAGEWIDEQFF.

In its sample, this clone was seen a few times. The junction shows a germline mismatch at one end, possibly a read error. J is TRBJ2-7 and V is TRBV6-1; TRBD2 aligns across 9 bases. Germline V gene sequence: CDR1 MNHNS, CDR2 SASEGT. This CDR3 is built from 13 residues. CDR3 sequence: CASMASGAYEHYF. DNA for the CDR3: TGTGCCAGCATGGCTAGCGGGGCCTACGAGCATTACTTC.

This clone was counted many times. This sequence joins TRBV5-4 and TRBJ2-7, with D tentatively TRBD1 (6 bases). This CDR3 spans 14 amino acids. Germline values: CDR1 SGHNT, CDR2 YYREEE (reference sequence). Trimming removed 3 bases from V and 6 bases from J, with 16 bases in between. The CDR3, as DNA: TGTGCCAGCAGCTGGCAGGGGCTAATTGGCGAGCAGTACTTC. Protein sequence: CASSWQGLIGEQYF.

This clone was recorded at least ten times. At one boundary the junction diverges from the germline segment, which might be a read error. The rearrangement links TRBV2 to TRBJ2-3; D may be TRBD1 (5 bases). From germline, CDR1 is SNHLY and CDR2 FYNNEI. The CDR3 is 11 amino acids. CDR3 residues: CARRSGPRNHF. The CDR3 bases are TGTGCCAGACGGTCAGGGCCTAGAAATCATTTT.

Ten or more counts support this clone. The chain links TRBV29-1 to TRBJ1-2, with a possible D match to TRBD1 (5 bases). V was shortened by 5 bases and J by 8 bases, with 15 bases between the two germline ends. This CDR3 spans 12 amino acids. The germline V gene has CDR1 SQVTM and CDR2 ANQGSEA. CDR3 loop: CSVPQGMRGYTF. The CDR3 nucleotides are TGCAGCGTTCCCCAGGGAATGAGGGGCTACACCTTC.

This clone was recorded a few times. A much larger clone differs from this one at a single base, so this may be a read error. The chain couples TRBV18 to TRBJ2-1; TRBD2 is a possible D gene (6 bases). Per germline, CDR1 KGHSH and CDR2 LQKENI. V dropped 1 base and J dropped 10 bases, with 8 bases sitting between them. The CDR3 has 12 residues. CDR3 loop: CASSPLREEQFF. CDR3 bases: TGTGCCAGCTCACCACTCCGGGAGGAGCAGTTCTTC.

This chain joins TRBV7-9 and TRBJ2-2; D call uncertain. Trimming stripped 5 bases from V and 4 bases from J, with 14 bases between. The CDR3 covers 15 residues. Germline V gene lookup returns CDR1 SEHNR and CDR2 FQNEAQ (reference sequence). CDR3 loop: CASSPGQVCTGELFF. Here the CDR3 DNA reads TGTGCCAGCAGCCCGGGTCAAGTTTGCACCGGGGAGCTGTTTTTT.

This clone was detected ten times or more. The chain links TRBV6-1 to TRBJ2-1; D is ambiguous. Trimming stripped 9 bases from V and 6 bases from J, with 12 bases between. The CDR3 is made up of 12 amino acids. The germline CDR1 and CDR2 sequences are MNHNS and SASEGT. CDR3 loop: CASNDGFNEQFF. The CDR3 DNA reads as TGTGCCAGTAACGACGGTTTCAATGAGCAGTTCTTC.

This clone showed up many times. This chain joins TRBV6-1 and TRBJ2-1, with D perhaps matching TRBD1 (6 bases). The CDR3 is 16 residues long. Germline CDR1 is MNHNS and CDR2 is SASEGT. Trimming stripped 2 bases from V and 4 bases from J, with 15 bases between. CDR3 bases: TGTGCCAGCAGTGAATCTAGATTAGGGGGATACAATGAGCAGTTCTTC. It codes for CASSESRLGGYNEQFF.

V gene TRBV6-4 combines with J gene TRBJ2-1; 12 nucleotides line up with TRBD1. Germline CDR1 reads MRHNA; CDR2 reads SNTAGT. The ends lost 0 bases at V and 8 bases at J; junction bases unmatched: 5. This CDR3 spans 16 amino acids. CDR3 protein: CASSDSGTGGVDEQFF. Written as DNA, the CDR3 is TGTGCCAGCAGTGACTCTGGGACAGGGGGCGTCGATGAGCAGTTCTTC.